The 19 T cell receptor beta chains given below trace back to one sample, sequenced in a study of T cell repertoires and HLA-DP antigens. No antigen has been assigned to these receptors. The data were produced by immunoSEQ multiplex PCR, yet TCRdb's version contains in-frame clones alone and is incomplete. This table has more than 90,000 clones, over 90% appearing once. Specimen: CD4+ T cells from PBMCs. The source of these receptors is a woman between 18 and 30 years old in good health and CMV-seronegative.

The V gene is TRBV27, the J gene TRBJ1-1, with 7 positions matching TRBD1. The CDR3 consists of 15 residues. Per germline, CDR1 MNHEY and CDR2 SMNVEV (reference sequence). J was trimmed by 5 bases and V by 6 bases; bases with no gene match: 12. The CDR3 bases are TGTGCCAGCAGCCCCAGGGGGGGCCGGGCAACTGAAGCTTTCTTT. Translation: CASSPRGGRATEAFF.

This clone was seen more than once but under ten times. The chain combines TRBV7-9 with TRBJ2-5; D perhaps matches TRBD2 (6 bases). V lost 3 bases to trimming and J lost 4 bases, with 15 bases between them. Germline CDR1 reads SEHNR; CDR2 reads FQNEAQ (reference sequence). This CDR3 contains 15 residues. The CDR3 protein is CASSFSGTEGETQYF. Here the CDR3 DNA reads TGTGCCAGCAGCTTCTCCGGGACGGAGGGAGAGACCCAGTACTTC.

In this sample, this clone turned up once. This rearrangement joins TRBV5-1 to TRBJ2-6, with D uncertain. Trimming removed 0 bases at V and 0 bases at J, with 4 bases between. CDR1 is SGHRS, CDR2 YFSETQ, per germline. There are 15 residues in the CDR3. DNA for the CDR3: TGCGCCAGCAGCTTGGGAAGCTCTGGGGCCAACGTCCTGACTTTC. It translates to CASSLGSSGANVLTF.

J is TRBJ1-5 and V is TRBV23-1; D is uncertain. TRBV23-1 is treated as an ORF (open reading frame) with a function not yet certain. The CDR3 sequence is 15 residues long. V was shortened by 0 bases and J by 4 bases, with 10 bases between the two germline ends. This CDR3 is CASSQSERKNQPQHF. The CDR3 region has the DNA TGCGCCAGCAGTCAATCTGAACGCAAGAATCAGCCCCAGCATTTT.

The chain recombines TRBV21-1 with TRBJ1-1; TRBD1 reflects the table's D call only, with no check against the DNA. TRBV21-1 is assigned pseudogene status. The CDR3 extends over 14 amino acids. This chain's CDR3 is CASRRTGPNTEAFF. The CDR3 region has the DNA TGTGCCAGCAGGCGAACAGGGCCAAACACTGAAGCTTTCTTT.

This chain uses TRBV6-1 with TRBJ2-7; 7 nucleotides agree with TRBD1. The ends lost 4 bases at V and 3 bases at J; junction bases unmatched: 0. CDR1 and CDR2 from the germline V gene are MNHNS and SASEGT. The CDR3 is 12 amino acids. In DNA, the CDR3 is TGTGCCAGCAGTGGACAGGGCTACGAGCAGTACGTC. It is translated as CASSGQGYEQYV.

This clone was counted a few times. This chain connects TRBV7-9 to TRBJ2-1, with 13 bases that match TRBD2. Unmatched junction bases numbered 9, after V lost 4 bases and J lost 9 bases. Germline CDR1 and CDR2: SEHNR and FQNEAQ (reference sequence). The CDR3 contains 16 residues. As DNA, the CDR3 is TGTGCCAGCAGCTCAACCTACGGACTAGCGGGAGTTGAGCAGTTCTTC. Its translation: CASSSTYGLAGVEQFF.

This chain links TRBV29-1 with TRBJ1-6, with 9 bases aligning to TRBD1. With 6 bases clipped from V and 10 bases from J, the junction kept 7 bases outside the gene matches. Germline loops: CDR1 SQVTM, CDR2 ANQGSEA. This CDR3 is 13 amino acids long. CDR3 bases: TGCAGCGTGGGACAGGGTTGGGCATCACCCCTCCACTTT. Protein sequence: CSVGQGWASPLHF.

The chain carries TRBV2 and TRBJ2-1; D may be TRBD1 or TRBD2 (6 bases each). The V end was cut by 5 bases, the J end by 8 bases, with 10 bases between. Per the germline V gene, CDR1 is SNHLY and CDR2 is FYNNEI. The CDR3 is made up of 12 amino acids. CDR3 sequence reads: CASSIRGDEQFF. The CDR3 DNA reads as TGTGCCAGCAGTATAAGGGGGGATGAGCAGTTCTTC.

This chain links TRBV27 with TRBJ1-2, with D possibly being TRBD1 (5 bases). V gave up 3 bases and J gave up 1 base, with 9 bases separating them. The CDR3 has 14 residues. CDR1 is MNHEY, CDR2 SMNVEV, per germline (reference sequence). CDR3 region: CASSLQGFNYGYTF. The CDR3 DNA reads as TGTGCCAGCAGTTTGCAGGGATTTAACTATGGCTACACCTTC.

This clone was seen just once. The chain links TRBV29-1 to TRBJ1-2; TRBD1 agrees at 11 bases. The CDR3 length is 16 residues. Per the germline V gene, CDR1 is SQVTM and CDR2 is ANQGSEA. The trim removed 4 bases at V and 6 bases at J, leaving 13 bases unmatched. CDR3 DNA sequence: TGCAGCGTTGGTACAAGACCCGGGACAGGGGGTGATGGCTACACCTTC. Protein: CSVGTRPGTGGDGYTF.

The chain joins TRBV4-3 to TRBJ1-2; D is perhaps TRBD1 (6 bases). V lost 0 bases to trimming and J lost 4 bases, with 18 bases between them. This CDR3 is built from 17 residues. CDR1 LGHNA and CDR2 YSLEER come from the germline V gene. The CDR3 coding sequence is TGCGCCAGCAGCCAAGATCGGGCTGGGGGCGCGATCTATGGCTACACCTTC. Protein product: CASSQDRAGGAIYGYTF.

The rearrangement links TRBV7-9 to TRBJ1-2, with a weak D call TRBD1 (5 bases). The CDR3 is 16 residues long. Per the germline V gene, CDR1 is SEHNR and CDR2 is FQNEAQ (reference sequence). Trimming pared 1 base from V and 0 bases from J, leaving 12 bases between. CDR3: CASSLGGVRANYGYTF. The CDR3 DNA sequence: TGTGCCAGCAGCTTAGGGGGGGTCAGAGCTAACTATGGCTACACCTTC. Supplemented by reference TRBV7-9 and TRBJ1-2, the full variable domain reads DTGVSQNPRHKITKRGQNVTFRCDPISEHNRLYWYRQTLGQGPEFLTYFQNEAQLEKSRLLSDRFSAERPKGSFSTLEIQRTEQGDSAMYLCASSLGGVRANYGYTFGSGTRLTVV.

The CDR3 sequence: CASSVLQGSETQYF. The CDR3 coding sequence is TGTGCCAGCAGTGTACTACAGGGGTCAGAGACCCAGTACTTC. This chain links TRBV27 with TRBJ2-5; the match to TRBD1 covers 7 bases. CDR1 MNHEY and CDR2 SMNVEV come from the germline V gene (reference sequence). The CDR3 covers 14 residues. V shed 5 bases and J 4 bases; nucleotides not matched to a gene: 7.

The rearrangement links TRBV28 to TRBJ2-7; 11 bases map to TRBD1. Germline lookup yields CDR1 MDHEN and CDR2 SYDVKM. The CDR3 length is 15 residues. V lost 6 bases and J lost 2; bases outside the gene matches: 6. The CDR3 loop is CASSPGQGATYEQYF. The CDR3 DNA follows: TGTGCCAGCAGCCCTGGACAGGGGGCGACCTACGAGCAGTACTTC.

This clone was seen once. The chain has TRBV5-6 and TRBJ2-1; 7 bases are shared with TRBD2. CDR1 is SGHDT, CDR2 YYEEEE, per germline. V was pared by 5 bases and J by 6 bases, with 11 bases of the junction left unmatched. This CDR3 region has 15 residues. DNA of the CDR3: TGTGCCAGCAGTTCGCCCTCCGGGACTATCAATGAGCAGTTCTTC. Translating it yields CASSSPSGTINEQFF. Drawing the rest from reference TRBV5-6 and TRBJ2-1, the complete variable domain is DAGVTQSPTHLIKTRGQQVTLRCSPKSGHDTVSWYQQALGQGPQFIFQYYEEEERQRGNFPDRFSGHQFPNYSSELNVNALLLGDSALYLCASSSPSGTINEQFFGPGTRLTVL.

This clone is a singleton in its sample. This chain joins TRBV7-9 and TRBJ2-1, with a weak D call TRBD2 (5 bases). Germline loops: CDR1 SEHNR, CDR2 FQNEAQ (reference sequence). Trimming pared 4 bases from V and 3 bases from J, leaving 10 bases between. There are 14 residues in the CDR3. The CDR3: CASSSPRGYNEQFF. The CDR3 DNA reads as TGTGCCAGCAGCTCCCCTCGGGGCTACAATGAGCAGTTCTTC. The variable domain in full, with the rest retrieved from reference TRBV7-9 and TRBJ2-1, is DTGVSQNPRHKITKRGQNVTFRCDPISEHNRLYWYRQTLGQGPEFLTYFQNEAQLEKSRLLSDRFSAERPKGSFSTLEIQRTEQGDSAMYLCASSSPRGYNEQFFGPGTRLTVL.

The chain's CDR3 is CASSYLGTSGYEQYF. DNA of the CDR3: TGTGCCAGCAGTTACTTGGGGACTAGCGGGTACGAGCAGTACTTC. This chain joins TRBV27 and TRBJ2-7; TRBD2 matches at 12 bases. V lost 4 bases and J lost 4; bases outside the gene matches: 5. The CDR3 length is 15 residues. The V gene's germline CDR1 is MNHEY and CDR2 SMNVEV (reference sequence).

The chain combines TRBV21-1 with TRBJ2-2; TRBD2 was called by the table and not checked on the DNA. TRBV21-1 represents a pseudogene. This CDR3 is built from 18 residues. CDR3 in amino acids: CASSKAGDGEAPTGELFF. CDR3 DNA: TGTGCCAGCAGCAAAGCAGGAGACGGGGAGGCCCCAACCGGGGAGCTGTTTTTT.